The clone carrying this T cell receptor (beta chain) occurred once. Original processing methods: Counts of nucleated cells, estimated from reference gene primer amplification, were obtained. Clones were read by immunoSEQ multiplex PCR, and TCRdb kept only the in-frame ones, dropping some. That table gives V, J and clone size, and the DNA gave D and trimming. The repertoire holds about 150,000 clones, with more than 70% as singletons. The data are from a study of blood T cell repertoires in COVID-19. This CDR3 contains 16 residues. V gave up 3 bases and J gave up 4 bases; unmatched junction bases: 6. Per the germline V gene, CDR1 is PRHDT and CDR2 is FYEKMQ (reference sequence).

This receptor was taken from a woman aged 45 to 65 with acute or convalescent COVID-19. This chain uses TRBV13 with TRBJ2-3; 11 bases align to TRBD2. The sequencing sample was made of peripheral blood. Written as DNA, the CDR3 is TGTGCCAGCAGCTTCAATAGCGGGGGGGTCGCAGATACGCAGTATTTT. Protein: CASSFNSGGVADTQYF.